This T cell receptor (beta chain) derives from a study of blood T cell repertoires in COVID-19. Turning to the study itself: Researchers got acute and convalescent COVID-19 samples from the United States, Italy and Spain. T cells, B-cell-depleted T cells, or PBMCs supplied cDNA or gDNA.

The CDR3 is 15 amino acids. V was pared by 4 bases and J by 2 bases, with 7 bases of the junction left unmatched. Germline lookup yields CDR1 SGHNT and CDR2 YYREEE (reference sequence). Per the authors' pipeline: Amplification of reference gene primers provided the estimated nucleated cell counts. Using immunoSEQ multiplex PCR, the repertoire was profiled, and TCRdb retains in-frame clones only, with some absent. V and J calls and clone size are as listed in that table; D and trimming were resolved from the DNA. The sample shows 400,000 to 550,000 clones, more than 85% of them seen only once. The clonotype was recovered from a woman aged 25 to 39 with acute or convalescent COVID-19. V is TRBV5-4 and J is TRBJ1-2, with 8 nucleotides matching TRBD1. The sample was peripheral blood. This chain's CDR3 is CASSPRTGMNYGYTF. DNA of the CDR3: TGTGCCAGCAGCCCTAGGACAGGGATGAACTATGGCTACACCTTC.